The rows below give T cell receptor beta chains drawn from one sample of a study of cytomegalovirus exposure and HLA in healthy donors. Profiled with immunoSEQ multiplex PCR; TCRdb holds only in-frame clones, not every one. Of about 120,000 clones listed, more than 75% are singletons. Input material: PBMCs. The receptors were gathered from a woman aged 30 to 39 in good health and CMV-seronegative. CDR3s include the opening cysteine and the closing phenylalanine or tryptophan.

>TRBV29-1
CSVEDNQGPSYEQYF
>TRBV5-6
CASSWTGGGETQYF
>TRBV29-1
CSVPGTGGLETQYF
>TRBV7-8
CASSLQGADTGELFF
>TRBV27
CASSFGGRENEKLFF
>TRBV9
CASTVEGNPTDTQYF
>TRBV28
CASSLADSYEQYF
>TRBV7-8
CASNFGPGGETQYF
>TRBV7-9
CASSLGGGGPDTQYF
>TRBV5-1
CASSGGAPVATIQYF
>TRBV6-1
CASSERGQGTEKLFF